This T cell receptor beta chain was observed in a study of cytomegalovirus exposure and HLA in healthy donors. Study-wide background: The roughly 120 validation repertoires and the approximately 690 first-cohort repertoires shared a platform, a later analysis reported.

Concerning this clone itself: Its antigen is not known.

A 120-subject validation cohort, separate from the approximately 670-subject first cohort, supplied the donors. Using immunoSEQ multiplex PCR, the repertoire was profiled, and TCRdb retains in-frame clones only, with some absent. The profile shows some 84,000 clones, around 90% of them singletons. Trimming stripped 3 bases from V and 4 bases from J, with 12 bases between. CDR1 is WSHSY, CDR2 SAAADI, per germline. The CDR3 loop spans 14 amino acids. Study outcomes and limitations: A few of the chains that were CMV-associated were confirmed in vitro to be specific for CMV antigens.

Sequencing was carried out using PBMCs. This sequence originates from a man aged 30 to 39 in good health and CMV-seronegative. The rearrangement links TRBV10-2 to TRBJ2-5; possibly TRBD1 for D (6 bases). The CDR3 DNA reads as TGCGCCAGCAGTGATGCCGACAGGTCAGAGACCCAGTACTTC. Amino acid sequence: CASSDADRSETQYF.